The 6 T cell receptor beta chains listed next were all sequenced from one sample in a study of cytomegalovirus exposure and HLA in healthy donors. The study ran its PCR with 60 Vbeta and 13 Jbeta primers. Sequenced by immunoSEQ multiplex PCR; TCRdb stores in-frame clones only, minus some. The table shows 100,000 to 150,000 clones, with 82% occurring only once. The source material was PBMCs. All receptors derive from a boy under 18 in good health and CMV-seronegative.

The chain recombines TRBV2 with TRBJ1-4; TRBD1 matches at 9 bases. With 2 bases clipped from V and 10 bases from J, the junction kept 11 bases outside the gene matches. Germline CDR1 reads SNHLY; CDR2 reads FYNNEI. The CDR3 is 16 amino acids. CDR3 amino acids: CASSESIGTGKGKLFF. CDR3 bases: TGTGCCAGCAGTGAATCAATCGGGACAGGGAAAGGAAAACTGTTTTTT.

The CDR3 here is CASSYGLSYEQYF. Written as DNA, the CDR3 is TGCGCCAGCAGCTACGGACTATCCTACGAGCAGTACTTC. The J gene is TRBJ2-7, the V gene TRBV5-1, with a possible D match to TRBD2 (6 bases). The germline CDR1 and CDR2 sequences are SGHRS and YFSETQ. The CDR3 runs 13 residues. V lost 3 bases and J lost 1, with 8 bases in between. Filled out from reference TRBV5-1 and TRBJ2-7, the complete variable domain reads KAGVTQTPRYLIKTRGQQVTLSCSPISGHRSVSWYQQTPGQGLQFLFEYFSETQRNKGNFPGRFSGRQFSNSRSEMNVSTLELGDSALYLCASSYGLSYEQYFGPGTRLTVT.

The genes are TRBV30 and TRBJ2-1, with no clear D. V gave up 4 bases and J gave up 0 bases, with 7 bases separating them. CDR1 and CDR2 (germline): GTSNPN, SVGIG (reference sequence). This CDR3 has 13 amino acids. CDR3 protein: CAWTESSYNEQFF. The DNA of the CDR3 is TGTGCCTGGACGGAGAGCTCCTACAATGAGCAGTTCTTC.

The J gene is TRBJ2-2, the V gene TRBV5-4; D is perhaps TRBD1 (6 bases). The CDR3 sequence is 14 residues long. V was cut by 4 bases and J by 11 bases, with 18 bases left in between. Germline CDR1 SGHNT, CDR2 YYREEE (reference sequence). The CDR3 loop is CASSVPGHPVELFF. Here the CDR3 DNA reads TGTGCCAGCAGCGTCCCGGGACACCCGGTAGAGCTGTTTTTT.

The chain recombines TRBV7-6 with TRBJ1-1; 7 bases align to TRBD1. Germline V gene data show CDR1 as SGHVS and CDR2 as FNYEAQ. The CDR3 sequence is 14 residues long. The ends lost 1 base at V and 4 bases at J; junction bases unmatched: 3. The CDR3 loop reads CASSLVPGGTEAFF. DNA for the CDR3: TGTGCCAGCAGCTTAGTCCCAGGGGGCACTGAAGCTTTCTTT.

The chain has TRBV4-1 and TRBJ2-4; D is undetermined. The CDR3 extends over 13 amino acids. CDR1 and CDR2 from the germline V gene are MGHRA and YSYEKL. Trimming removed 2 bases at V and 5 bases at J, with 7 bases between. The CDR3 protein is CASSQPRENIQYF. For the CDR3, the DNA is TGCGCCAGCAGCCAACCACGGGAAAACATTCAGTACTTC.